This T cell receptor beta chain was found in a study of OX40 agonist ivuxolimab in advanced cancers. Study as a whole: Those enrolled were less than 85% male, with a mean age of 60 years and ages from about 20 to 85. More than 35% of patients had received prior checkpoint inhibitor therapy. Three patients, one with hepatocellular carcinoma and two with cutaneous melanoma, responded partially. Broader study findings: Both blood CD4+ and CD8+ T cells showed clonal growth by week 6 at 0.1 to 3.0 mg/kg.

As regards this clone: The antigen is not known.

Method: immunoSEQ multiplex PCR; TCRdb's copy keeps in-frame clones and lacks some. Of tens of thousands of clones listed, approximately 86% are singletons. Sequenced material: CD4+ or CD8+ T cells sorted from blood, taken in a trial of the OX40 agonist ivuxolimab. The receptor was derived from an adult with an advanced solid tumor such as melanoma, head and neck, liver or kidney cancer.

The DNA for the CDR3 is TGCGCCAGCTTTGACAGGGTCAGCTCCTACGAGCAGTACTTC. Residues: CASFDRVSSYEQYF. This chain joins TRBV5-1 and TRBJ2-7; 7 nucleotides align to TRBD1. The CDR3 runs 14 residues. Germline V lookup: CDR1 SGHRS, CDR2 YFSETQ. V lost 7 bases to trimming and J lost 0 bases; unmatched junction nucleotides: 7.